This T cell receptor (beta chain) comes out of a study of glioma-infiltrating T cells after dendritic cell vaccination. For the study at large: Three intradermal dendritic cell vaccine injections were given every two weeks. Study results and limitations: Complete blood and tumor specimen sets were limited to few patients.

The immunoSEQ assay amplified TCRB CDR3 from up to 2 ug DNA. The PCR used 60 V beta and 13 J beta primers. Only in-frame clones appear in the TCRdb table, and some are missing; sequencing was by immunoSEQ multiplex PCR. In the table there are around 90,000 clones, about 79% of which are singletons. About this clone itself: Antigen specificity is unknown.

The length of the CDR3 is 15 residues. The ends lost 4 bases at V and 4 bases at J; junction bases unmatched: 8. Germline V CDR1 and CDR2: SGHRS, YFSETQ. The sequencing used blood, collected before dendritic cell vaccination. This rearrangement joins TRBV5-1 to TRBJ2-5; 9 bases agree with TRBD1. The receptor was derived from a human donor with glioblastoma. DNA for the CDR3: TGCGCCAGCAGCGTAACAGGGGGCCGGGGAGAGACCCAGTACTTC. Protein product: CASSVTGGRGETQYF.